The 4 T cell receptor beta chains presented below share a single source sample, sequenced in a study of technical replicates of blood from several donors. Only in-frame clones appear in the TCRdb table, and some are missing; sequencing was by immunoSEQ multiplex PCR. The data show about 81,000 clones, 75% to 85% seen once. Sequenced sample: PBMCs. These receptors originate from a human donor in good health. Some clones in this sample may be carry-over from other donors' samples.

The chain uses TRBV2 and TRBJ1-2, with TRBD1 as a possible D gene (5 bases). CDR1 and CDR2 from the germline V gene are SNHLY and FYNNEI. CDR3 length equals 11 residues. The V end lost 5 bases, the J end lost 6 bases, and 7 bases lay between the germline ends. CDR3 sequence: CASSPRDGYTF. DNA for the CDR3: TGTGCCAGCAGTCCCAGGGATGGCTACACCTTC.

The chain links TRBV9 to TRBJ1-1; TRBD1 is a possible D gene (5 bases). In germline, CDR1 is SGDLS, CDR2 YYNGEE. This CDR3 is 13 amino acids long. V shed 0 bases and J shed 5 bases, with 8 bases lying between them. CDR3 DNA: TGTGCCAGCAGCGTAGAGCAGGGAACTGAAGCTTTCTTT. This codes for CASSVEQGTEAFF.

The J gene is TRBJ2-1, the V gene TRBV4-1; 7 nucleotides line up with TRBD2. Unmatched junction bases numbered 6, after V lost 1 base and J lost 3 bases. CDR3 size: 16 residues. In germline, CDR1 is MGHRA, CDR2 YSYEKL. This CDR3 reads CASSQGTGEGYNEQFF. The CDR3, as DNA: TGCGCCAGCAGCCAAGGTACGGGGGAGGGCTACAATGAGCAGTTCTTC.

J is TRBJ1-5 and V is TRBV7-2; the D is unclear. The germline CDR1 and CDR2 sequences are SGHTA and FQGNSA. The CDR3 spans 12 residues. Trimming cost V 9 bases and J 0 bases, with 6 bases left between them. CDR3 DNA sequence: TGTGCCAGTGGAGTTAGCAATCAGCCCCAGCATTTT. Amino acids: CASGVSNQPQHF.